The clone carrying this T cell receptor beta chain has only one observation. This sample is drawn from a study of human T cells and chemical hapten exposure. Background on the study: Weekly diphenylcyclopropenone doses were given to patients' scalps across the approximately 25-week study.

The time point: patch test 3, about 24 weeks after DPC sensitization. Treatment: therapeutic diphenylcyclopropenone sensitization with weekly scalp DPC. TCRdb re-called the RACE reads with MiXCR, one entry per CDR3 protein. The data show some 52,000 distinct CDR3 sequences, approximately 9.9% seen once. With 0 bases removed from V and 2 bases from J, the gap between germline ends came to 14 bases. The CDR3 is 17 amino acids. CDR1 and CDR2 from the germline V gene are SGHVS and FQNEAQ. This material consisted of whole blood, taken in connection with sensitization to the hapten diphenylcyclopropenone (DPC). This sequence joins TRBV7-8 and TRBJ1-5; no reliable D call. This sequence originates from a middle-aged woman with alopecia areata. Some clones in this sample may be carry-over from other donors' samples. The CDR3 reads CASSLAIPDSGNQPQHF. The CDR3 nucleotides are TGTGCCAGCAGCTTAGCTATCCCCGATTCCGGCAATCAGCCCCAGCATTTT.